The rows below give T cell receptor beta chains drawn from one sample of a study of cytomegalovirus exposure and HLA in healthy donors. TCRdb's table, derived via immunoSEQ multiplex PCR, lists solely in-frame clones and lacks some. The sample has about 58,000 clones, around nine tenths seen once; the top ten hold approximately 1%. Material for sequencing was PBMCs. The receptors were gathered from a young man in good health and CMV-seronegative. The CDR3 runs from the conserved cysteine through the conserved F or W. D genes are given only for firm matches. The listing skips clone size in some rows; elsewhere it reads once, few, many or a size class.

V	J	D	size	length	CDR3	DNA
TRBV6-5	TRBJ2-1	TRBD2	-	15	CASSWGTSGNNEQFF	TGTGCCAGCAGTTGGGGGACTAGCGGGAACAATGAGCAGTTCTTC
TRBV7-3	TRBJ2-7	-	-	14	CASSLGPTGYEQYF	TGTGCCAGCAGCTTAGGCCCAACGGGGTACGAGCAGTACTTC
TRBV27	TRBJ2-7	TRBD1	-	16	CASSFLGGQGPYEQYF	TGTGCCAGCAGTTTCTTGGGGGGACAGGGGCCCTACGAGCAGTACTTC
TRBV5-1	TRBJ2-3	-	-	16	CASSLNGVGGRNTQYF	TGCGCCAGCAGCCTGAACGGCGTGGGGGGGCGGAATACGCAGTATTTT
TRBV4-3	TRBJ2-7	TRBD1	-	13	CASSQGTGNEQYF	TGCGCCAGCAGCCAAGGGACAGGGAACGAGCAGTACTTC
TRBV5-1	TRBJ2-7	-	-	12	CASSDDSYEQYF	TGCGCCAGCAGTGATGACAGCTACGAGCAGTACTTC
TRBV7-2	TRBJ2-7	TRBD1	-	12	CASSFDRDEQYF	TGTGCCAGCAGTTTCGACAGGGACGAGCAGTACTTC
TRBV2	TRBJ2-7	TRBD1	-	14	CASSEGTGVHEQYF	TGTGCCAGCAGTGAAGGGACAGGAGTCCACGAGCAGTACTTC
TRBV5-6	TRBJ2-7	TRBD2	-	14	CASSLALAAYEQYF	TGTGCCAGCAGCTTGGCACTAGCGGCTTACGAGCAGTACTTC
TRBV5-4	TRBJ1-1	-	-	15	CASSWGGLEIIEAFF	TGTGCCAGCAGCTGGGGGGGCCTGGAGATAATAGAAGCTTTCTTT
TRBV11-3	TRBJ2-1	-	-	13	CASSGRELNEQFF	TGTGCCAGCTCCGGCCGGGAGTTGAATGAGCAGTTCTTC
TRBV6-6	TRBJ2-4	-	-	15	CASRADNLAKNIQYF	TGTGCCAGCAGAGCCGACAATTTAGCCAAAAACATTCAGTACTTC
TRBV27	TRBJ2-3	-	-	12	CASGLSRDTQYF	TGTGCCAGCGGCCTCTCCAGGGATACGCAGTATTTT
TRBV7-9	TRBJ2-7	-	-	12	CASSLGSYEQYF	TGTGCCAGCAGCTTAGGTAGCTACGAGCAGTACTTC
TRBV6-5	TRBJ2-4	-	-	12	CASSNWGATQYF	TGTGCCAGCAGCAACTGGGGAGCCACGCAGTACTTC
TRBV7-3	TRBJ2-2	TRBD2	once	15	CASSLATSGTGELFF	TGTGCCAGCAGCTTAGCGACTAGCGGCACCGGGGAGCTGTTTTTT
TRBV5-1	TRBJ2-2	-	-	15	CASSLDRENTGELFF	TGCGCCAGCAGCTTGGACAGGGAGAACACCGGGGAGCTGTTTTTT
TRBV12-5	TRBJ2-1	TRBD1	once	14	CASGLGTGVNEQFF	TGTGCTAGTGGTCTCGGGACAGGGGTCAATGAGCAGTTCTTC
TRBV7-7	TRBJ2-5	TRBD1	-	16	CASSRMTGSKQETQYF	TGTGCTAGCAGCCGAATGACAGGGAGTAAGCAAGAGACCCAGTACTTC
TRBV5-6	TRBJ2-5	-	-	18	CASSLVAGKRVSLETQYF	TGTGCCAGCAGCTTGGTGGCGGGTAAGAGGGTTAGCTTGGAGACCCAGTACTTC
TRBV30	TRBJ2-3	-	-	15	CAWSPPPSLGGTQYF	TGTGCCTGGAGTCCCCCCCCGTCACTAGGAGGTACGCAGTATTTT
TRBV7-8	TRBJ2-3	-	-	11	CASSVADTQYF	TGTGCCAGCAGCGTCGCGGATACGCAGTATTTT
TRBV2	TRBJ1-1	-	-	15	CASSEVAGRDTEAFF	TGTGCCAGCAGTGAAGTCGCCGGTCGGGACACTGAAGCTTTCTTT
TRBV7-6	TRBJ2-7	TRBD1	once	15	CASSSEPGQGMQQYF	TGTGCCAGCAGCTCAGAACCGGGACAGGGAATGCAGCAGTACTTC
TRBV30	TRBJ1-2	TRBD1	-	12	CAYDRGTYGYTF	TGTGCCTATGACAGGGGGACCTATGGCTACACCTTC
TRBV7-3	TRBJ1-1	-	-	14	CASSLAAENTEAFF	TGTGCCAGCAGCTTGGCGGCTGAGAACACTGAAGCTTTCTTT
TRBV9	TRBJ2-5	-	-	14	CASSLFDSQETQYF	TGTGCCAGCAGCTTATTTGACTCCCAAGAGACCCAGTACTTC
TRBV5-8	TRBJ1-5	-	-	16	CASSSGTPYSNQPQHF	TGTGCCAGCAGCTCAGGGACACCATATAGCAATCAGCCCCAGCATTTT
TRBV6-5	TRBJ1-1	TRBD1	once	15	CASSYDRTGNTEAFF	TGTGCCAGCAGTTACGACAGGACAGGAAACACTGAAGCTTTCTTT
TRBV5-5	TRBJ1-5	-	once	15	CASSAGSYGDQPQHF	TGTGCCAGCAGCGCCGGGTCCTACGGGGATCAGCCCCAGCATTTT
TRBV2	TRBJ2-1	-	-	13	CASRLPSPPEQFF	TGTGCCAGCAGGCTTCCTAGCCCCCCCGAGCAGTTCTTC